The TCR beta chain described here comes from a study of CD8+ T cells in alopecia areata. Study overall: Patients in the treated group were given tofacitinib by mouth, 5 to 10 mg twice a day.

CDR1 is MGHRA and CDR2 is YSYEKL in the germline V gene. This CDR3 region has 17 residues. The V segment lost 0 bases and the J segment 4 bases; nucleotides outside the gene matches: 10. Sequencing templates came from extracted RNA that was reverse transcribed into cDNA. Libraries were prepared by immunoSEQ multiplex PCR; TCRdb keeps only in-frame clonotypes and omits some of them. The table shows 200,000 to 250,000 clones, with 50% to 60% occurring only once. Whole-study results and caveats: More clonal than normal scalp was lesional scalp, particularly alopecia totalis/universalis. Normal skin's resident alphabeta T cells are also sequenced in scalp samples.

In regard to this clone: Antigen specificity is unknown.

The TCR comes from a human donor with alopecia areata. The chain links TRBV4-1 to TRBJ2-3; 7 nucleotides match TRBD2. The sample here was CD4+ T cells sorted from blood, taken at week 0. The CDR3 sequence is CASSQDRGGGGADTQYF. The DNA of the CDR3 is TGCGCCAGCAGCCAAGATCGAGGCGGGGGAGGAGCAGATACGCAGTATTTT.